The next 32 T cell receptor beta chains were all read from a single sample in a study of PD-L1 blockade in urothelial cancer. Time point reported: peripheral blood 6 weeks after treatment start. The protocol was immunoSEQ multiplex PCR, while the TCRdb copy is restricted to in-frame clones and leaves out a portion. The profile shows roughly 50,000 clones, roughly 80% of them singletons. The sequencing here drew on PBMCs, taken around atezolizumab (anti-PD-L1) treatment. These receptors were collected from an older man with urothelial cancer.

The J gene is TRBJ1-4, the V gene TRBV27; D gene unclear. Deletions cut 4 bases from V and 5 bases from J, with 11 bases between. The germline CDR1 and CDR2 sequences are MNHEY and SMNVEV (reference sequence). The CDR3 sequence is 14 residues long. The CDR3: CASSSSRSNEKLFF. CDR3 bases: TGTGCCAGCAGTTCAAGCAGGTCGAATGAAAAACTGTTTTTT. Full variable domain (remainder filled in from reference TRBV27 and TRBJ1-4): EAQVTQNPRYLITVTGKKLTVTCSQNMNHEYMSWYRQDPGLGLRQIYYSMNVEVTDKGDVPEGYKVSRKEKRNFPLILESPSPNQTSLYFCASSSSRSNEKLFFGSGTQLSVL.

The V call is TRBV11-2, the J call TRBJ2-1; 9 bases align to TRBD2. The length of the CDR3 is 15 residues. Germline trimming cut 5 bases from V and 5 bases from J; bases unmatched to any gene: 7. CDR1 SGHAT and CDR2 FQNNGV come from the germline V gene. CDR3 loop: CASSDLAGNDNEQFF. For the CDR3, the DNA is TGTGCCAGCAGCGACCTAGCGGGAAACGACAATGAGCAGTTCTTC. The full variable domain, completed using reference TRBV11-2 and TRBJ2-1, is EAGVAQSPRYKIIEKRQSVAFWCNPISGHATLYWYQQILGQGPKLLIQFQNNGVVDDSQLPKDRFSAERLKGVDSTLKIQPAKLEDSAVYLCASSDLAGNDNEQFFGPGTRLTVL.

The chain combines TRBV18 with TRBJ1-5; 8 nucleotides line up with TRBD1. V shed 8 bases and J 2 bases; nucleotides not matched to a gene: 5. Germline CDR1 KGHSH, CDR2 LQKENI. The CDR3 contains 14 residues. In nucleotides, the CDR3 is TGTGCCAGCCATCCGGGACAGGGCAATCAGCCCCAGCATTTT. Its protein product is CASHPGQGNQPQHF.

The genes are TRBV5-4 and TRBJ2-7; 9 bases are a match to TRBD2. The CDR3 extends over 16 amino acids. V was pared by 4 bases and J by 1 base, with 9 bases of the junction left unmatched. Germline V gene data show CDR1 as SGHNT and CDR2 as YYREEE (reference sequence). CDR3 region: CASSPANSGGSYEQYF. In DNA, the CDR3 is TGTGCCAGCAGCCCGGCTAATAGCGGGGGATCCTACGAGCAGTACTTC.

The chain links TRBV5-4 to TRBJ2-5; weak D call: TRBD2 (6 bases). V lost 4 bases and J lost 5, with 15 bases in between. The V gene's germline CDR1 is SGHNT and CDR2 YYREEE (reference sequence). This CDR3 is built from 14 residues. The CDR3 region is CASSPGGERETQYF. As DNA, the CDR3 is TGTGCCAGCAGCCCGGGCGGGGAGCGGGAGACCCAGTACTTC.

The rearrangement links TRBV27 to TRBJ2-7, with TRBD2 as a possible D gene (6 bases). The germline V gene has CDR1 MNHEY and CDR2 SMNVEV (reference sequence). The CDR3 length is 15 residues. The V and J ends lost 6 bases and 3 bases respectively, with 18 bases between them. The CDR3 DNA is TGTGCCAGCAGCCGCTCTGACGGGGGAGGCTACGAGCAGTACTTC. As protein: CASSRSDGGGYEQYF.

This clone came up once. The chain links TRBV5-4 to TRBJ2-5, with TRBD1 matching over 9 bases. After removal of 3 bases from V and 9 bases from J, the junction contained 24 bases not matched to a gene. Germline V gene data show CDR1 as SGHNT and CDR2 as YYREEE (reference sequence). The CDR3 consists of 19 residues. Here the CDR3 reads CASSYFGGQGSRLGKAQYF. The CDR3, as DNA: TGTGCCAGCAGCTATTTTGGGGGACAGGGCTCCCGTTTAGGGAAAGCCCAGTACTTC.

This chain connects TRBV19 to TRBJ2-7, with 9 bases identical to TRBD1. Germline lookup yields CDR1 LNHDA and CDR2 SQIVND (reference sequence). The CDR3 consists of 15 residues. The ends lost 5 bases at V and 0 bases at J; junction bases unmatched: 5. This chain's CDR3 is CASSRRDRASYEQYF. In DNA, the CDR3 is TGTGCCAGTAGTCGGAGGGACAGGGCCTCCTACGAGCAGTACTTC.

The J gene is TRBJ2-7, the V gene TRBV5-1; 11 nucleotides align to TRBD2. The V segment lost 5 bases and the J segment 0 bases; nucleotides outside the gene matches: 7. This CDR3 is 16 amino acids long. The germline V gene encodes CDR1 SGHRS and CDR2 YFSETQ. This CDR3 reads CASRRGLAADSYEQYF. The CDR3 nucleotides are TGCGCCAGCAGACGGGGACTAGCGGCGGACTCCTACGAGCAGTACTTC. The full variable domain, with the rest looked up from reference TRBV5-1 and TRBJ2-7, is KAGVTQTPRYLIKTRGQQVTLSCSPISGHRSVSWYQQTPGQGLQFLFEYFSETQRNKGNFPGRFSGRQFSNSRSEMNVSTLELGDSALYLCASRRGLAADSYEQYFGPGTRLTVT.

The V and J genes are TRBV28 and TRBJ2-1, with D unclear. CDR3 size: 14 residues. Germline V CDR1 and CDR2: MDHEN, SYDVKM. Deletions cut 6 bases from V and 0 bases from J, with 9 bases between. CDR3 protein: CASSPPSSYNEQFF. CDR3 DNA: TGTGCCAGCAGCCCCCCTAGCTCCTACAATGAGCAGTTCTTC.

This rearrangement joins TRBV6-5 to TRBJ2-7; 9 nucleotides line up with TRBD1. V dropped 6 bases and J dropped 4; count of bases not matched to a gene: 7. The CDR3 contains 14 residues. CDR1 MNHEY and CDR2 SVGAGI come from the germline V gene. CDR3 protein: CASRLDRGVYEQYF. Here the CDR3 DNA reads TGTGCCAGCAGGCTGGACAGGGGAGTATACGAGCAGTACTTC.

This chain's CDR3 is CASSLEAGANVLTF. In nucleotides, the CDR3 is TGTGCCAGCAGTTTGGAGGCTGGGGCCAACGTCCTGACTTTC. V usage is TRBV6-1 and J usage is TRBJ2-6; a weak D match, TRBD2 (5 bases). This CDR3 is 14 amino acids long. The V gene's germline CDR1 is MNHNS and CDR2 SASEGT. V was pared by 5 bases and J by 2 bases, with 7 bases between.

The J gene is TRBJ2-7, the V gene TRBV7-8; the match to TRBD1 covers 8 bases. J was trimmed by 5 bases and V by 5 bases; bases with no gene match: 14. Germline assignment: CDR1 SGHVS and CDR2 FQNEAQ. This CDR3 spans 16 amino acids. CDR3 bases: TGTGCCAGCAGCCCCTGGACAGGGATCAGGCAGGACGAGCAGTACTTC. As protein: CASSPWTGIRQDEQYF.

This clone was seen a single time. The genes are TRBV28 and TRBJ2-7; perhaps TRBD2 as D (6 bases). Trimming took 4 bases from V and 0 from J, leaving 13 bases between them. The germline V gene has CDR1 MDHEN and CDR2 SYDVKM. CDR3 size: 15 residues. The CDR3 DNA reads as TGTGCCAGCAGTTCCACGGCAGCGGGCTCCTACGAGCAGTACTTC. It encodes CASSSTAAGSYEQYF.

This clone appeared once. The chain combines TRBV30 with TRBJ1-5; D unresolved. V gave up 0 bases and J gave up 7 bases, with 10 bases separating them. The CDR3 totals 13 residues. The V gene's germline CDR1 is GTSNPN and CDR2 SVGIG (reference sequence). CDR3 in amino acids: CAWSVQEDQPQHF. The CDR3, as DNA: TGTGCCTGGAGTGTCCAGGAGGACCAGCCCCAGCATTTT.

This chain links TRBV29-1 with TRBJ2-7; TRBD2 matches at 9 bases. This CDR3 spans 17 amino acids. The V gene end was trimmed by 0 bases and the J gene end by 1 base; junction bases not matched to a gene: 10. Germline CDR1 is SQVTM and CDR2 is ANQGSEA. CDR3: CSVEDRVGSGRSYEQYF. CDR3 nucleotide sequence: TGCAGCGTTGAAGATCGGGTCGGGAGCGGGAGGTCCTACGAGCAGTACTTC.

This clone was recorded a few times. In nucleotides, the CDR3 is TGTGCCAGCAGTTTATACTCACTAGGAGATACGCAGTATTTT. Protein product: CASSLYSLGDTQYF. The chain links TRBV27 to TRBJ2-3, with D tentatively TRBD2 (5 bases). The V gene lost 1 base and the J gene lost 5 bases, with 10 bases spanning the gap. Germline loops: CDR1 MNHEY, CDR2 SMNVEV (reference sequence). The CDR3 contains 14 residues.

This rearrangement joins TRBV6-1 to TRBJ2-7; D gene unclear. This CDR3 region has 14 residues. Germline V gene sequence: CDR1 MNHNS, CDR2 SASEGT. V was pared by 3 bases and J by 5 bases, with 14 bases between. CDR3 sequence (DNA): TGTGCCAGCAGTGACGTCCTACAGAACGACGAGCAGTACTTC. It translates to CASSDVLQNDEQYF.

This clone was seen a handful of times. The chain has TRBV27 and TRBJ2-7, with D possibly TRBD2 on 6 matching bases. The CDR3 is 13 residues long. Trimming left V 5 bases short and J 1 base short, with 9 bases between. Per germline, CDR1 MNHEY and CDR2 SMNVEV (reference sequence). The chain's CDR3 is CASSPGLSYEQYF. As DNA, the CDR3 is TGTGCCAGCAGTCCCGGACTATCCTACGAGCAGTACTTC.

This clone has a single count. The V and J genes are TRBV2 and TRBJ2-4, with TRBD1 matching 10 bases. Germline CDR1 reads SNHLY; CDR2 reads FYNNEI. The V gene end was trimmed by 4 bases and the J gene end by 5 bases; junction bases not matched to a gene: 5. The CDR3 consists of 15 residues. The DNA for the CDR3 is TGTGCCAGCAGTGGCTTCGGACAGGGGGAAAACATTCAGTACTTC. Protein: CASSGFGQGENIQYF.

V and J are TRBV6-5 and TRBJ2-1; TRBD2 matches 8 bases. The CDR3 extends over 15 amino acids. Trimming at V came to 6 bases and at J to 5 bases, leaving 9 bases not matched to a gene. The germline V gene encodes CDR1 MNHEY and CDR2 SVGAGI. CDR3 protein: CASSYGLLADNEQFF. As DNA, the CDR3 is TGTGCCAGCAGCTATGGGTTACTAGCGGACAATGAGCAGTTCTTC.

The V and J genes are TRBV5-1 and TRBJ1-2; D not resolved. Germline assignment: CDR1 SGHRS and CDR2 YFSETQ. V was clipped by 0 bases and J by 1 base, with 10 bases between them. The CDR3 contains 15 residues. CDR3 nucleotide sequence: TGCGCCAGCAGCTTGGGGGCCACCGATAACTATGGCTACACCTTC. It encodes CASSLGATDNYGYTF. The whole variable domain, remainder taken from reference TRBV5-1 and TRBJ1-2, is KAGVTQTPRYLIKTRGQQVTLSCSPISGHRSVSWYQQTPGQGLQFLFEYFSETQRNKGNFPGRFSGRQFSNSRSEMNVSTLELGDSALYLCASSLGATDNYGYTFGSGTRLTVV.

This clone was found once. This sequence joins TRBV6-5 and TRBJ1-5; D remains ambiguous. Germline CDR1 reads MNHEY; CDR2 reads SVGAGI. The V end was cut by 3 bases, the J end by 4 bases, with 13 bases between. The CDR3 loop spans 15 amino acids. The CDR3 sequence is CASSYSGVPNQPQHF. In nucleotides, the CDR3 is TGTGCCAGCAGTTATTCCGGGGTCCCAAATCAGCCCCAGCATTTT.

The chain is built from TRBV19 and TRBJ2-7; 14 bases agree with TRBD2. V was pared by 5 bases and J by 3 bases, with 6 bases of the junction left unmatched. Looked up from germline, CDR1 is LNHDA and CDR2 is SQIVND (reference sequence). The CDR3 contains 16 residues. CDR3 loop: CASSSWTSGRFYEQYF. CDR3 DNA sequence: TGTGCCAGTAGTTCTTGGACTAGCGGGAGGTTCTACGAGCAGTACTTC.

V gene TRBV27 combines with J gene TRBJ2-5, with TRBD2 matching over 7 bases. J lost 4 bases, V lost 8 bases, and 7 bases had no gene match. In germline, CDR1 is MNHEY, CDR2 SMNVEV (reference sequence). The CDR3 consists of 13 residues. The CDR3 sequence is CASAWGGRETQYF. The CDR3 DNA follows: TGTGCCAGCGCTTGGGGGGGTAGAGAGACCCAGTACTTC.

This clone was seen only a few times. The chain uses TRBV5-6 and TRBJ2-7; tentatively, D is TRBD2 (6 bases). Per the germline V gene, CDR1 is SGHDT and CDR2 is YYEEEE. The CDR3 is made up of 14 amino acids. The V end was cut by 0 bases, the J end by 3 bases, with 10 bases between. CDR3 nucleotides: TGTGCCAGCAGCTTGGATTTGGGGGGCTACGAGCAGTACTTC. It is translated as CASSLDLGGYEQYF.

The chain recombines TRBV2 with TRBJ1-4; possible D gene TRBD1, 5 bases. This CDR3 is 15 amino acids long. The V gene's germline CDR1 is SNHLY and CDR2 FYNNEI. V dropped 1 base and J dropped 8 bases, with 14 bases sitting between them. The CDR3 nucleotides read TGTGCCAGCAGTGAAGAAAGGGCAGGGAAAGAAAAACTGTTTTTT. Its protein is CASSEERAGKEKLFF.

The CDR3, as DNA: TGTGCCAGCTCACGAATCCAGGGGGCGGCGAACACTGAAGCTTTCTTT. It translates to CASSRIQGAANTEAFF. The rearrangement uses TRBV18 and TRBJ1-1; 8 nucleotides agree with TRBD1. The CDR3 is made up of 16 amino acids. Germline V gene data show CDR1 as KGHSH and CDR2 as LQKENI. Trimming removed 4 bases from V and 1 base from J; junction bases left unmatched: 8.

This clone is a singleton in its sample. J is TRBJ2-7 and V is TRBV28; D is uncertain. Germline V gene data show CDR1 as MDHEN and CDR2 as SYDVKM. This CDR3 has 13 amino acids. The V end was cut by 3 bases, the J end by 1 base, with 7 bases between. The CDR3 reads CASSFGPSYEQYF. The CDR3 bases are TGTGCCAGCAGTTTTGGGCCATCCTACGAGCAGTACTTC.

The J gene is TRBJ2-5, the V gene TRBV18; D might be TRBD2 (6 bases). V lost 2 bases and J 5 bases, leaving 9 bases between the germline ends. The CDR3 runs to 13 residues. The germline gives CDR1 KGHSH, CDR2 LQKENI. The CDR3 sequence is CASSPSGVETQYF. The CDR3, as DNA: TGTGCCAGCTCACCATCGGGGGTTGAGACCCAGTACTTC.

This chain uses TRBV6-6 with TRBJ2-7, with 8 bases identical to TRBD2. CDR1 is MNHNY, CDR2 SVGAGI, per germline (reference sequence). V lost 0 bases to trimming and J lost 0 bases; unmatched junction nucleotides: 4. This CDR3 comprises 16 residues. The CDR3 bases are TGTGCCAGCAGTTACTCGGCTAGCGGGTCCTCCTACGAGCAGTACTTC. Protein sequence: CASSYSASGSSYEQYF.

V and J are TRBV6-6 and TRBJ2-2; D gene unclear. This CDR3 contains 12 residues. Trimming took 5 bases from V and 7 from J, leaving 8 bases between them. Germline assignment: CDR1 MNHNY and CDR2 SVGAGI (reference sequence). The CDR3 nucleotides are TGTGCCAGCAGTCGGTCCGACGGGGAGCTGTTTTTT. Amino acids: CASSRSDGELFF.